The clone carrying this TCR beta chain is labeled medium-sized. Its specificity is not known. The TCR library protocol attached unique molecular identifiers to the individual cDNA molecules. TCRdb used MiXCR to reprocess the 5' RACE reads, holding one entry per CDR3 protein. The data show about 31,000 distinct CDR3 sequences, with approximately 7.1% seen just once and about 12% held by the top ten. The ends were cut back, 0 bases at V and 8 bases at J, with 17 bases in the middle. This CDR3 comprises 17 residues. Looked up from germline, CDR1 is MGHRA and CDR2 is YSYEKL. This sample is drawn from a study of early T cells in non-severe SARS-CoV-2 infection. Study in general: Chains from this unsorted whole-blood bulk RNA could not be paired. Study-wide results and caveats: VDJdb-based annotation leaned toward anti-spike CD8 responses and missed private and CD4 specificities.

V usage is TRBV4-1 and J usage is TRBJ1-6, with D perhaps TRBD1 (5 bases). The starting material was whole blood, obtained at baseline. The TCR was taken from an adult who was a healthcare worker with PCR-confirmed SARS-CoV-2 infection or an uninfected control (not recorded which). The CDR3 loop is CASSQEVDPGWDSPLHF. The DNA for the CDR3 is TGCGCCAGCAGCCAAGAGGTAGATCCAGGGTGGGATTCACCCCTCCACTTT.